The clone carrying this TCR beta chain was detected a few times. Its target is unknown. TCRdb used MiXCR to reprocess the reads, holding one entry per CDR3 protein. The sample consists of approximately 110,000 distinct CDR3 sequences, 30% of them appearing once. V lost 4 bases and J 5 bases, leaving 3 bases between the germline ends. Germline lookup yields CDR1 SQVTM and CDR2 ANQGSEA. CDR3 length: 10 residues. This entry comes from a study of T cell repertoires in cytomegalovirus infection. General study points: Dominating the ex vivo response were HLA-C-restricted CMV-specific TCR beta clonotypes. Carriage of CMV together with the relevant HLA was identifiable through cumulative public TCR beta family frequency.

The sequence derives from a human donor in good health (CMV status not recorded). Some clones in this sample may be carry-over from other donors' samples. The sample in question was CD8+ T cells from cultured PBMCs, obtained from culture after CMV antigen stimulation. This chain links TRBV29-1 with TRBJ2-1, with D unresolved. CDR3 DNA sequence: TGCAGCGTTGCGAACAATGAGCAGTTCTTC. As protein: CSVANNEQFF.